This T cell receptor beta chain appears in the sequencing data of a study of blood T cell repertoires in COVID-19 (dated by TCRdb to between 2020 and 2021). For the study in its entirety: The collaborator samples originated in the United States, Italy and Spain and spanned the acute and convalescent phases of COVID-19. The prospective study material was composed of cDNA or gDNA derived from T cells, B-cell-depleted T cells, or PBMCs. Deeply sampled blood TCRbeta repertoires from subjects exposed to, actively infected with, or recovered from COVID-19 were included in the dataset. The repertoires were released in a freely available public database meant as a resource for research on the immune response to SARS-CoV-2. Samples came from the ongoing ImmuneRACE study (first 160 participants) plus 1,254 subjects from 6 global collaborators. A de-identified subject ID, COVID-19 status, age in years and sex were almost always included in the sample metadata. Where available, HLA class I and class II types were obtained from metadata supplied by the sample provider rather than from assay-based typing. Beyond this particular receptor, the publication reports: Clinical and demographic metadata were provided uncurated, with the amount varying by source and participant.

One collaborating source in Seattle enrolled patients during active infection and followed them longitudinally through the course of disease. The collaborating institutions used their own protocols to collect whole blood in K2EDTA tubes. For TCRbeta analysis, collaborators shipped samples as frozen whole blood, isolated PBMCs, or DNA extracted from either of those sample types. The CDR3 spans 14 residues, from the cysteine through the phenylalanine. The only DNA kept is the CDR3, 42 bases in frame from the first base. CDR1 and CDR2 are drawn from the germline V gene: MDHEN, SYDVKM. The junction shows trimming of 1 base on V and 4 bases on J, plus 10 bases between the germline ends. The immunoSEQ Assay, a bias-controlled multiplex PCR, was used to amplify TCRbeta CDR3 regions from genomic DNA. The authors processed their data as follows. The number of nucleated cells in each sample was estimated from the amplification of reference gene primers within the assay. Sequence reads were collapsed and filtered to measure the absolute abundance of every unique TCRbeta CDR3 rearrangement. For each sample, productive Simpson clonality was calculated by taking the square root of Simpson's diversity index across productive rearrangements. In TCRdb, the immuneACCESS table is reduced to in-frame sequences with V and J assigned. These tables do not hold every clone; where another copy was compared, an unresolved V gene accounts for under half, and the others remain unexplained. The DNA was the basis for D and trimming; V, J and clone size are from that table. This sample comprises roughly 70,000 clones, around 77% of them detected only once. 2% to 2.5% of the sample lies in the top ten.

As for this clone: Its cognate antigen has yet to be identified. No base-level quality is on record; no much larger clone is a single base apart.

Here the chain combines TRBV28 and TRBJ1-1; the D gene is not confidently resolved. The source is a man aged 65 to 79 with COVID-19, enrolled during active disease. Sequencing was carried out using peripheral blood. The sequence in DNA is TGTGCCAGCAGTTTATTTGGATCTAGCACTGAAGCTTTCTTT. Its product reads: CASSLFGSSTEAFF.